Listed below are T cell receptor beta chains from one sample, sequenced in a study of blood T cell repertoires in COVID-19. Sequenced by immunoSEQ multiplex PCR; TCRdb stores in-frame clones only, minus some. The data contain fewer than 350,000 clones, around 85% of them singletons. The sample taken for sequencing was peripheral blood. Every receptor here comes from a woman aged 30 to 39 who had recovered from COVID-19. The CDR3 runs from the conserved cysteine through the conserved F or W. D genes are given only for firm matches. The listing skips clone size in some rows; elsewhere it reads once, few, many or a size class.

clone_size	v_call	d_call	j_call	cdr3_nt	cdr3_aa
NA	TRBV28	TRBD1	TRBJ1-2	TGTGCCAGCAGTAACAGGGGGCTAGACTATGGCTACACCTTC	CASSNRGLDYGYTF
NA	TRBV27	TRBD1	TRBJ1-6	TGTGCCAGCAGTTCCTTCAACAGGGACAGCTCCTATAATTCACCCCTCCACTTT	CASSSFNRDSSYNSPLHF
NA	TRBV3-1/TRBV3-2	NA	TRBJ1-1	TGTGCCAGCAGCCAAACCGGGGGTAGCACTGAAGCTTTCTTT	CASSQTGGSTEAFF
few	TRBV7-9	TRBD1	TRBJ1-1	TGTGCCAGCTTGGGGACAGTATTTGGGAACACTGAAGCTTTCTTT	CASLGTVFGNTEAFF
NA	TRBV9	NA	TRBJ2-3	TGTGCCAGCAGCGCTGGGGTGACAGGTAGCACAGATACGCAGTATTTT	CASSAGVTGSTDTQYF
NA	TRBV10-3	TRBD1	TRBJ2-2	TGTGCCATCAGTGATGTCAGGGGGCTGGACACCGGGGAGCTGTTTTTT	CAISDVRGLDTGELFF
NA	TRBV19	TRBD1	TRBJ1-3	TGTGCCAGTAGCCTTAGGGGGCAAGGAAACACCATATATTTT	CASSLRGQGNTIYF
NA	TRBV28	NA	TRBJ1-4	TGTGCCAGCAGCACCTCCCAGGGAAGGGTCGAAAAACTGTTTTTT	CASSTSQGRVEKLFF
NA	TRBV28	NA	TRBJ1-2	TGTGCCAGCAGTTCAGCGGGACATATTGGCTACACCTTC	CASSSAGHIGYTF
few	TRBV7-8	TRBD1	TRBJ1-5	TGTGCCAGCAGCTTAGCGCGGGGACAGGGCAATCAGCCCCAGCATTTT	CASSLARGQGNQPQHF
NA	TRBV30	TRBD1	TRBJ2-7	TGTGCCTGGAGTGCCCCGGACAGGGGGAGTAAGCAGTACTTC	CAWSAPDRGSKQYF
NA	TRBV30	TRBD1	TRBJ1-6	TGTGCCTGGCGCAGGGGGGATAATTCACCCCTCCACTTT	CAWRRGDNSPLHF
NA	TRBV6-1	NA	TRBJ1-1	TGTGCCAGCAGTGACAGGGGAAAGTCCAAAGCTTTCTTT	CASSDRGKSKAFF
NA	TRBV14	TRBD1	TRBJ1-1	TGTGCCAGCAGCCGAGGACAGGGATCTGAAGCTTTCTTT	CASSRGQGSEAFF
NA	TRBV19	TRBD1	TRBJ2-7	TGTGCCAGTAGTATCGCTACAGGGGCTTCCTACGAGCAGTACTTC	CASSIATGASYEQYF
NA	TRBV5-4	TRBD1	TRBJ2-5	TGTGCCAGCAGCTTGGATTTTGAGACAGGGGAAGAGACCCAGTACTTC	CASSLDFETGEETQYF
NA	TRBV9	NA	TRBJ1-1	TGTGCCAGCAGCGTTAGCACCGTTCCCGTCACTGAAGCTTTCTTT	CASSVSTVPVTEAFF
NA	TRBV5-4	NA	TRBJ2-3	TGTGCCAGCGGAATCAGGAATACGGTAGATACGCAGTATTTT	CASGIRNTVDTQYF
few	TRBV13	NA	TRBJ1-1	TGTGCCAGCAGCCCGAGGACAGCAATGAACACTGAAGCTTTCTTT	CASSPRTAMNTEAFF
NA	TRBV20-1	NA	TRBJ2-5	TGCAGTGCTAGTTTACAGGGACAAGAGACCCAGTACTTC	CSASLQGQETQYF
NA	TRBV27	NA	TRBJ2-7	TGTGCCGGCGGACATCCTAACTACGAGCAGTACTTC	CAGGHPNYEQYF
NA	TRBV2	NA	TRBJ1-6	TGTGCCAGCAGTGAAGCGCTTCAGGCCTCCCCGGGGACACCCCTCCACTTT	CASSEALQASPGTPLHF
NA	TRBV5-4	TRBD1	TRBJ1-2	TGTGCCAGCAGCCCGGACAGGGGAGCAGCTAACTATGGCTACACCTTC	CASSPDRGAANYGYTF
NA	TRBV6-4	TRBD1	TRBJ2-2	TGTGCCAGCAGTGCCGGGACAGGTTTCAACACCGGGGAGCTGTTTTTT	CASSAGTGFNTGELFF
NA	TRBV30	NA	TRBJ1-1	TGTGCCTGGGACAGGTTGAACACTGAAGCTTTCTTT	CAWDRLNTEAFF
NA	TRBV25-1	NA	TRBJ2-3	TGTGCCAGCAGTGAACACCTTCCTAGTACAGATACGCAGTATTTT	CASSEHLPSTDTQYF
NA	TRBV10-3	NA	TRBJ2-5	TGTGCCATCAGTGAGTCGAGCTCCCAAGAGACCCAGTACTTC	CAISESSSQETQYF
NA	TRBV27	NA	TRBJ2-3	TGTGCCAGCAGTTTATTCGGTGATGCAGGCCCTAGCACAGATACGCAGTATTTT	CASSLFGDAGPSTDTQYF
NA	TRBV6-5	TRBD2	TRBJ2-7	TGTGCCAGCAGTCCCTCGAGCGGGAGTACCAACGAGCAGTACTTC	CASSPSSGSTNEQYF
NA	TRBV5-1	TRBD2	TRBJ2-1	TGCGCCAGCAGTTTTAGCGGGGCTTCCTACAATGAGCAGTTCTTC	CASSFSGASYNEQFF
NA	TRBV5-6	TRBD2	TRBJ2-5	TGTGCCAGCAGCCCCCTGCGGGGGGCAGAGGAGACCCAGTACTTC	CASSPLRGAEETQYF
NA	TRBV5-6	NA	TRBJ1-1	TGTGCCAGCAGCCAGAAAGGGGGAGCTTTCTTT	CASSQKGGAFF
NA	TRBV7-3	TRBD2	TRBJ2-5	TGTGCCAGCAGCCCGACAGCGGGAGCATTCGAGACCCAGTACTTC	CASSPTAGAFETQYF
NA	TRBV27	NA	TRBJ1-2	TGTGCCAGCACCTTAGACGGGTCTATCGGCTACACCTTC	CASTLDGSIGYTF
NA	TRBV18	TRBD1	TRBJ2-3	TGTGCCAGCTCCCCCCGGAAGCTGACAGGGAGCACAGATACGCAGTATTTT	CASSPRKLTGSTDTQYF
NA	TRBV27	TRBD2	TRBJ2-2	TGTGCCAGCAGTTTAAGGCAGGGATGGGGACTAGCGAATCCCGGGGAGCTGTTTTTT	CASSLRQGWGLANPGELFF
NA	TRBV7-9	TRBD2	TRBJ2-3	TGTGCCAGCAGCCTGACTAGCGCGGGGTCTAGCACAGATACGCAGTATTTT	CASSLTSAGSSTDTQYF
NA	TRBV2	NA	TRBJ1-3	TGTGCCAGCAGCGAGGGTGACACCATATATTTT	CASSEGDTIYF
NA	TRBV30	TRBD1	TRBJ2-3	TGTGCCTGGAGTGCGACAGGGGACACGCAGTATTTT	CAWSATGDTQYF
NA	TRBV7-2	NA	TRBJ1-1	TGTGCCAGCAGCCCGAAATCGGACACTGAAGCTTTCTTT	CASSPKSDTEAFF
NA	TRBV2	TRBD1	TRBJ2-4	TGTGCCAGCAGTGAAATGACAGGGGGCGCCAGGATTTACATTCAGTACTTC	CASSEMTGGARIYIQYF
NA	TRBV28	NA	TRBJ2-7	TGTGCCAGCAGTCTAGTACCGAGCTCCTACGAGCAGTACTTC	CASSLVPSSYEQYF
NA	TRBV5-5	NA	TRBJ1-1	TGTGCCAGCAGCTTGGCAGGGGAAGCTTTCTTT	CASSLAGEAFF
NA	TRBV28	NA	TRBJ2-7	TGTGCCAGCAGTACGCCGGGCAGGGGTGTCTACGAGCAGTACTTC	CASSTPGRGVYEQYF
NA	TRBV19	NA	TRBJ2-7	TGTGCCAGTAGTTTCGGGTCAATCTACGAGCAGTACTTC	CASSFGSIYEQYF
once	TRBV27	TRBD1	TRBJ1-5	TGTGCCAGCAGTTCGACAGGGCCGGTTCAGCCCCAGCATTTT	CASSSTGPVQPQHF
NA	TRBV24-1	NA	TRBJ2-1	TGTGCCACCAGTGCAGGGAATGAGCAGTTCTTC	CATSAGNEQFF
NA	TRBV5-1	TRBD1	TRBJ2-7	TGCGCCAGCAGCTCCACGGGACAGGGGCCCTACGAGCAGTACTTC	CASSSTGQGPYEQYF
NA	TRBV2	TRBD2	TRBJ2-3	TGTGCCAGCAAGGAGACTAGCGGCAACACAGATACGCAGTATTTT	CASKETSGNTDTQYF
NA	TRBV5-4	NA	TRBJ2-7	TGTGCCAGCAGCGAGGGCCCGGGTAGGGTCGAGCAGTACTTC	CASSEGPGRVEQYF
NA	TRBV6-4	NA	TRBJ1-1	TGTGCCAGCAGTGGCCCCTCGGGGGAAGCTTTCTTT	CASSGPSGEAFF
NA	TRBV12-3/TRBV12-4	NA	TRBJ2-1	TGTGCCAGCAGCCTGCCGGGAGAGCAGTTCTTC	CASSLPGEQFF
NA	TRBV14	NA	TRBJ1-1	TGTGCCAGCAGCCAATTGGGAGAGTACACTGAAGCTTTCTTT	CASSQLGEYTEAFF
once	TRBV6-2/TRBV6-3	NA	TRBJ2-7	TGTGCCAGCAGTTCAAAAAAAGCCATTGGTCCCAACGAGCAGTACTTC	CASSSKKAIGPNEQYF